The present T cell receptor beta chain was sequenced within a study of CD8+ T cells in alopecia areata. Overall study results and limits: Possibly as an HLA-related effect, TCR sharing across patients appeared less clear than in mice. Higher clonality than in normal scalp was seen in lesional scalp, especially alopecia totalis/universalis.

Isolation of CD4+ and CD8+ T cells from PBMCs was achieved by sorting. Investigators isolated RNA and reverse transcribed it into cDNA to act as the sequencing template. Produced via immunoSEQ multiplex PCR; TCRdb's table is partial and in-frame only. In the table there are over 150,000 clones, around 50% of which are singletons. Trimming left V 0 bases short and J 2 bases short, with 14 bases between. The CDR3 is 16 amino acids. The germline gives CDR1 SGHTA, CDR2 FQGNSA. As for this clone: Antigen: not known.

Specimen: CD8+ T cells sorted from blood. This receptor was obtained from a human donor in good health. The chain recombines TRBV7-2 with TRBJ2-7; D is unresolved. The CDR3 region is CASSLAHGRGAYEQYF. The CDR3 DNA is TGTGCCAGCAGCTTAGCGCACGGACGAGGCGCCTACGAGCAGTACTTC.